This note documents a single T cell receptor (beta chain) sequence. Its antigen remains unknown. This record comes from a study of cytomegalovirus exposure and HLA in healthy donors. Regarding the study as a whole: A subsequent analysis found that TCR clusters from the first cohort also tended to co-occur in the approximately 130 validation repertoires, with 90% to 95% of cluster scores above 0.

TCRdb's copy holds only in-frame clones and misses some; the assay was immunoSEQ multiplex PCR. The table has more than 250,000 clones, around 86% seen once; the top ten hold approximately 0.84%. The CDR3 covers 15 residues. CDR1 is MNHEY and CDR2 is SMNVEV in the germline V gene (reference sequence). The V end lost 2 bases, the J end lost 1 base, and 8 bases lay between the germline ends. The rearrangement joins TRBV27 to TRBJ2-2; TRBD2 is a possible D gene (6 bases). Sequenced material: PBMCs. The sequence derives from a woman aged 18-29 years in good health and CMV-seronegative. The DNA of the CDR3 is TGTGCCAGCAGTTTAGGCGGGAAGAACACCGGGGAGCTGTTTTTT. Translating gives CASSLGGKNTGELFF.